What follows are 20 T cell receptor beta chains derived from one specimen sequenced in a study of blood T cells in healthy people across ages. Alongside a J-beta primer mix, a sample-barcoded 5' primer served in a second PCR lasting 7 to 11 cycles. TCRdb called the 5' RACE reads again in MiXCR, with one record for every CDR3 protein. The sample lists 910,000 or so distinct CDR3 sequences, roughly 51% occurring once. The sequencing sample was made of blood. These receptors all come from a woman in her fifties or sixties in good health.

The chain recombines TRBV7-2 with TRBJ1-5; tentative D call: TRBD1 (5 bases). The ends were cut back, 0 bases at V and 5 bases at J, with 8 bases in the middle. This CDR3 has 14 amino acids. CDR1 is SGHTA and CDR2 is FQGNSA in the germline V gene. CDR3 in amino acids: CASSLARADQPQHF. CDR3 sequence (DNA): TGTGCCAGCAGCTTAGCCAGGGCTGATCAGCCCCAGCATTTT.

This clonotype has a handful of counts. This chain joins TRBV12-3 or TRBV12-4 and TRBJ1-2; D may be TRBD1 (5 bases). The CDR3 is made up of 13 amino acids. V was cut by 5 bases and J by 8 bases, with 15 bases left in between. The CDR3 nucleotides read TGTGCCAGCAGTAAAAGGCGCGAGGGGGGCTACACCTTC. Translation gives CASSKRREGGYTF.

This clonotype was observed at least ten times. The chain has TRBV27 and TRBJ2-7; 13 bases agree with TRBD2. This CDR3 comprises 15 residues. V gave up 6 bases and J gave up 4 bases; unmatched junction bases: 6. CDR1 and CDR2 (germline): MNHEY, SMNVEV (reference sequence). As DNA, the CDR3 is TGTGCCAGCAGCTCCGGGACTAGCGGGACTTACGAGCAGTACTTC. Its protein product is CASSSGTSGTYEQYF.

J is TRBJ2-3 and V is TRBV12-3 or TRBV12-4, with a tentative D call TRBD1 (5 bases). V was clipped by 4 bases and J by 0 bases, with 11 bases between them. The CDR3 length is 15 residues. CDR3 sequence reads: CASSWTTASTDTQYF. The CDR3 coding sequence is TGTGCCAGCAGTTGGACAACCGCTAGCACAGATACGCAGTATTTT.

This clonotype was detected only a few times. The chain combines TRBV28 with TRBJ2-7; tentative D call: TRBD1 (6 bases). The CDR3 is made up of 10 amino acids. The germline CDR1 and CDR2 sequences are MDHEN and SYDVKM. The CDR3 DNA reads TGTGCTACAGGGAACTACGAGCAGTACTTC. Amino acid sequence: CATGNYEQYF.

The rearrangement uses TRBV29-1 and TRBJ2-7, with TRBD2 matching over 10 bases. Germline V gene lookup returns CDR1 SQVTM and CDR2 ANQGSEA. The CDR3 runs 17 residues. Losses at the gene ends were 4 bases for V and 7 bases for J; bases not matched to a gene: 19. CDR3 region: CSVATSGLGSSYNEQYF. CDR3 nucleotide sequence: TGCAGCGTTGCGACTAGCGGGCTTGGTAGCTCCTACAATGAGCAGTACTTC.

The V and J genes are TRBV2 and TRBJ2-1; TRBD2 might be the D (6 bases). Germline V lookup: CDR1 SNHLY, CDR2 FYNNEI. Trimming removed 2 bases at V and 6 bases at J, with 23 bases between. The CDR3 spans 18 residues. CDR3 bases: TGTGCCAGCAGTGAATTGCGGGAAGGCTCGCCCTTCCTCAATGAGCAGTTCTTC. Translating gives CASSELREGSPFLNEQFF.

This clonotype was counted only a few times. The J gene is TRBJ2-3, the V gene TRBV7-9; TRBD1 matches at 9 bases. CDR3 length: 15 residues. V was clipped by 3 bases and J by 5 bases; unmatched bases: 6. Germline V CDR1 and CDR2: SEHNR, FQNEAQ (reference sequence). The CDR3 DNA reads TGTGCCAGCAGCTTCACAGGGGGCGCAAGAGATACGCAGTATTTT. Translating it yields CASSFTGGARDTQYF.

V is TRBV28 and J is TRBJ1-4, with D perhaps matching TRBD1 (6 bases). The CDR3 runs 14 residues. Germline V gives CDR1 MDHEN, CDR2 SYDVKM. V lost 6 bases to trimming and J lost 10 bases, with 18 bases between them. In nucleotides, the CDR3 is TGTGCCAGCAGCCTAGGACAGACGTTAGGAAAACTGTTTTTT. Its protein product is CASSLGQTLGKLFF.

The chain joins TRBV6-2 or TRBV6-3 to TRBJ2-4; 8 bases map to TRBD1. CDR3 length equals 16 residues. Trimming at V came to 0 bases and at J to 4 bases, leaving 5 bases not matched to a gene. Per germline, CDR1 MNHEY and CDR2 SVGEGT. CDR3 amino acids: CASSYSAGTGKNIQYF. The CDR3 DNA follows: TGTGCCAGCAGTTACTCGGCAGGGACAGGAAAAAACATTCAGTACTTC.

The table lists this clonotype with a few counts. The chain carries TRBV27 and TRBJ1-2; D not certain. V was cut by 3 bases and J by 4 bases, with 15 bases left in between. The CDR3 runs to 15 residues. Germline loops: CDR1 MNHEY, CDR2 SMNVEV (reference sequence). The CDR3 loop reads CASSLKGSSTYGYTF. In DNA, the CDR3 is TGTGCCAGCAGTTTGAAAGGGAGCTCCACCTATGGCTACACCTTC.

The chain uses TRBV24-1 and TRBJ2-5; D is ambiguous. The CDR3 sequence is 14 residues long. Germline assignment: CDR1 KGHDR and CDR2 SFDVKD. V lost 0 bases, J lost 1 base, and 5 bases lay in between. In DNA form, the CDR3 reads TGTGCCACCAGTGATTTGCAGGTCCAAGAGACCCAGTACTTC. This encodes CATSDLQVQETQYF.

The V gene is TRBV12-3 or TRBV12-4, the J gene TRBJ2-1, with TRBD1 as a possible D gene (6 bases). The CDR3 has 13 amino acids. Trimming pared 6 bases from V and 6 bases from J, leaving 12 bases between. CDR3 protein: CASRSQGINEQFF. The CDR3 DNA reads TGTGCCAGCAGGTCACAGGGAATCAATGAGCAGTTCTTC.

This chain uses TRBV10-3 with TRBJ2-7; no definite D call. The CDR3 has 12 amino acids. CDR1 is ENHRY and CDR2 is SYGVKD in the germline V gene. V was clipped by 0 bases and J by 12 bases, with 12 bases between them. Here the CDR3 DNA reads TGTGCCATCAGTGAGTCGGTGGAAGTAAGGTACTTC. Translated, it gives CAISESVEVRYF.

In this sample, this clonotype turned up a few times. The chain links TRBV27 to TRBJ2-6, with 8 bases lining up with TRBD1. The V segment lost 1 base and the J segment 12 bases; nucleotides outside the gene matches: 14. Germline CDR1 MNHEY, CDR2 SMNVEV (reference sequence). This CDR3 has 17 residues. CDR3 DNA sequence: TGTGCCAGCAGTTTATTCCCGCCCCGGGACAGGTCCCGCGTCCTGACTTTC. Translated: CASSLFPPRDRSRVLTF.

The chain carries TRBV20-1 and TRBJ2-1, with D uncertain. The V and J ends lost 6 bases and 5 bases respectively, with 20 bases between them. Germline V lookup: CDR1 DFQATT, CDR2 SNEGSKA (reference sequence). The CDR3 totals 15 residues. This CDR3 is CSANNLNRADNEQFF. The CDR3, as DNA: TGCAGTGCCAATAACCTGAACCGAGCAGACAATGAGCAGTTCTTC.

The V gene is TRBV30, the J gene TRBJ1-2; the D gene is possibly TRBD1 (5 bases). V lost 1 base to trimming and J lost 7 bases, with 10 bases between them. The CDR3 has 12 amino acids. From germline, CDR1 is GTSNPN and CDR2 SVGIG (reference sequence). Written as DNA, the CDR3 is TGTGCCTGGAGTGGAGGGGAGGGTGGCTACACCTTC. Its protein is CAWSGGEGGYTF.

For the CDR3, the DNA is TGCGCCAGCATGAGGGTCACGATGGGGTACAATGAGCAGTTCTTC. This gives the protein CASMRVTMGYNEQFF. V is TRBV5-1 and J is TRBJ2-1; perhaps TRBD2 as D (5 bases). CDR3 length: 15 amino acids. The V gene lost 6 bases and the J gene lost 4 bases, with 17 bases spanning the gap. Germline CDR1 reads SGHRS; CDR2 reads YFSETQ.

A few counts support this clonotype. The chain uses TRBV29-1 and TRBJ2-2; no clear D gene. Germline V gene lookup returns CDR1 SQVTM and CDR2 ANQGSEA. V shed 5 bases and J shed 0 bases, with 7 bases lying between them. The length of the CDR3 is 13 residues. DNA for the CDR3: TGCAGCGTTCGGAAGGCGAACACCGGGGAGCTGTTTTTT. Translated, it gives CSVRKANTGELFF.

V gene TRBV2 combines with J gene TRBJ2-3; D possibly matches TRBD1 or TRBD2 (5 bases each). The CDR3 consists of 15 residues. Germline-derived CDR1 and CDR2 are SNHLY and FYNNEI. V was shortened by 4 bases and J by 1 base, with 12 bases between the two germline ends. The CDR3 DNA sequence: TGTGCCAGCAGTGTGGTTGGGGGTCGCACAGATACGCAGTATTTT. Translation gives CASSVVGGRTDTQYF.